Only one count was recorded for the clone carrying this T cell receptor beta chain. This sample is drawn from a study of technical replicates of blood from several donors. The germline V gene has CDR1 MNHNS and CDR2 SASEGT. The CDR3 contains 15 residues. With 1 base removed from V and 4 bases from J, the gap between germline ends came to 13 bases. Repertoires were generated with immunoSEQ multiplex PCR, while TCRdb's copy carries only in-frame clones and drops some. The sample carries 15,000 or so clones, approximately 81% recorded once. This TCR was recovered from a human donor in good health. What was sequenced was PBMCs. This chain connects TRBV6-1 to TRBJ2-5, with D possibly matching TRBD1 (6 bases). The CDR3 coding sequence is TGTGCCAGCAGTGAAGGGACAGCAAGAGGAGAGACCCAGTACTTC. Its translation: CASSEGTARGETQYF.